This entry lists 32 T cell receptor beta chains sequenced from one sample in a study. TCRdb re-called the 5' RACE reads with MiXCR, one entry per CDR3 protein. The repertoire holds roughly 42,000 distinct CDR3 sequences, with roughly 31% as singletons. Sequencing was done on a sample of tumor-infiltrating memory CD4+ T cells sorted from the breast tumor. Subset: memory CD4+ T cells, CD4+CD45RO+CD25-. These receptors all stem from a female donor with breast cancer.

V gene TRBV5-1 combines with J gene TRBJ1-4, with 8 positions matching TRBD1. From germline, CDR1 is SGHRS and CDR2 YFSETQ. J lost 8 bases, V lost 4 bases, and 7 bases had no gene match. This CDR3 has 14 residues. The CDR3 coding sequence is TGCGCCAGCAGCGGTGGACAGGGCCGAGAAAAACTGTTTTTT. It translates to CASSGGQGREKLFF.

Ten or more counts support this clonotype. In nucleotides, the CDR3 is TGCGCCAGCAGCCAACCCGAGCGGGGGAGCTCCTACAATGAGCAGTTCTTC. Amino acid sequence: CASSQPERGSSYNEQFF. The chain uses TRBV5-1 and TRBJ2-1; 8 nucleotides align to TRBD2. The CDR3 covers 17 residues. Per the germline V gene, CDR1 is SGHRS and CDR2 is YFSETQ. V shed 4 bases, J shed 0 bases, and the junction held 9 bases outside the gene matches.

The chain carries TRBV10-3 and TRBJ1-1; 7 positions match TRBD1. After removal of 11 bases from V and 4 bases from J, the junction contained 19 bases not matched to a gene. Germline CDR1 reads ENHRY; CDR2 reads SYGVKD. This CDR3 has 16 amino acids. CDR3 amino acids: CASQTGAPGISTEAFF. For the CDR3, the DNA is TGTGCCTCCCAAACAGGGGCCCCCGGGATTAGCACTGAAGCTTTCTTT.

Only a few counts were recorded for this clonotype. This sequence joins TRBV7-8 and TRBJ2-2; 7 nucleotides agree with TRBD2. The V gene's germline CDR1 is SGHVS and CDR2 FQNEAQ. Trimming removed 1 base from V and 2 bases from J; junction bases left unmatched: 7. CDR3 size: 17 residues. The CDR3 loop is CASSLVWAGVNTGELFF. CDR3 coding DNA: TGTGCCAGCAGCTTAGTCTGGGCGGGGGTAAACACCGGGGAGCTGTTTTTT.

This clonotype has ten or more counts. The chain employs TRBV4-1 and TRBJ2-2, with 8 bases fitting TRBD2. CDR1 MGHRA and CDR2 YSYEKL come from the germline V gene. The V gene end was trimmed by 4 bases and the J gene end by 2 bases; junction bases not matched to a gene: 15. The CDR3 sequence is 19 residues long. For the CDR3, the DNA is TGCGCCAGCAGCCCGAAGACAGACCCTAGCGGGCTTAACACCGGGGAGCTGTTTTTT. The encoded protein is CASSPKTDPSGLNTGELFF.

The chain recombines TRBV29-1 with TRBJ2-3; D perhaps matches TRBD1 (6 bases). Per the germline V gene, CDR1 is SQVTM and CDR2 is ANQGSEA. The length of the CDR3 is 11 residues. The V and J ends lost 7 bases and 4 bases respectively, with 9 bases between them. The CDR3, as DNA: TGCAGCGACGGGACACCAGATACGCAGTATTTT. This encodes CSDGTPDTQYF.

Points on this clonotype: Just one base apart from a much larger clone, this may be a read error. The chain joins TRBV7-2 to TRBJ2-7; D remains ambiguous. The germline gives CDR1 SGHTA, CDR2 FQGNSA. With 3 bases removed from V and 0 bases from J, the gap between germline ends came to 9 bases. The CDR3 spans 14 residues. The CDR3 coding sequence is TGTGCCAGCAGCTTTCGGGCTAGCTCCTACGAGCAGTACTTC. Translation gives CASSFRASSYEQYF. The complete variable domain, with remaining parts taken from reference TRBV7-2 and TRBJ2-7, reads GAGVSQSPSNKVTEKGKDVELRCDPISGHTALYWYRQSLGQGLEFLIYFQGNSAPDKSGLPSDRFSAERTGGSVSTLTIQRTQQEDSAVYLCASSFRASSYEQYFGPGTRLTVT.

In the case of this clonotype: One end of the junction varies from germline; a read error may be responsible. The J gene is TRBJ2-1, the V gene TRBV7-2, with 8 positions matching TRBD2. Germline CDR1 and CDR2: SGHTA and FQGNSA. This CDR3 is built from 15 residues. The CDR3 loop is CAGSRTGGGYNEQFF. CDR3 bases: TGTGCCGGCAGCCGAACGGGGGGGGGCTACAATGAGCAGTTCTTC.

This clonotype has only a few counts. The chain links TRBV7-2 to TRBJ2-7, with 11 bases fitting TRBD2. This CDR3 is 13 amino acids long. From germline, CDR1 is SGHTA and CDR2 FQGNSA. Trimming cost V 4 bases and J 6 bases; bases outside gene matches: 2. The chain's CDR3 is CASSSGLAVEQYF. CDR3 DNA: TGTGCCAGCAGCTCGGGACTAGCGGTCGAGCAGTACTTC.

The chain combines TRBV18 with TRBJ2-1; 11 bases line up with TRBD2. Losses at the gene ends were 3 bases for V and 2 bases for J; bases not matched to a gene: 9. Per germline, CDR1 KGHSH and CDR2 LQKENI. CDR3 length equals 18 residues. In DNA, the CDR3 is TGTGCCAGCTCACCTGGCCTACTAGCGGGGGCAACCTACAATGAGCAGTTCTTC. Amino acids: CASSPGLLAGATYNEQFF.

The CDR3 is CASSEWDRPLNEQYF. The CDR3 DNA sequence: TGCGCCAGCAGTGAGTGGGACAGGCCCCTGAACGAGCAGTACTTC. This chain uses TRBV10-1 with TRBJ2-7; 8 nucleotides match TRBD1. The CDR3 spans 15 residues. Germline V gives CDR1 WNHNN, CDR2 SYGVQD (reference sequence). J lost 5 bases, V lost 1 base, and 7 bases had no gene match.

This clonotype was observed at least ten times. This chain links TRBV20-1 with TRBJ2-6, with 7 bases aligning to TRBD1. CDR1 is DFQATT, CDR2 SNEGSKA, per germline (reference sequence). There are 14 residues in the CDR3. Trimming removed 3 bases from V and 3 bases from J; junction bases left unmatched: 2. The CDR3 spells CSASTGVGANVLTF. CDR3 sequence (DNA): TGCAGTGCTAGCACAGGGGTTGGGGCCAACGTCCTGACTTTC.

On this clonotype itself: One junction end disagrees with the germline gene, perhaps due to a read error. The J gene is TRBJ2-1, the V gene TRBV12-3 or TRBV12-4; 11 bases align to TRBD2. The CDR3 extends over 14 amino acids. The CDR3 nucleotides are TGTACCAGCAGTACTAGCGGGGGAAACAATGAGCAGTTCTTC. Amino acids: CTSSTSGGNNEQFF.

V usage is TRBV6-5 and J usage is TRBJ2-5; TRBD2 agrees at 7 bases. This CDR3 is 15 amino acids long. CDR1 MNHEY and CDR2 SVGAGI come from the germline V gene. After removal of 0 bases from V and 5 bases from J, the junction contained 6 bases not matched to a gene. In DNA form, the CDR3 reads TGTGCCAGCAGTTACTCGACGGGGGGATGGGAGACCCAGTACTTC. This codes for CASSYSTGGWETQYF.

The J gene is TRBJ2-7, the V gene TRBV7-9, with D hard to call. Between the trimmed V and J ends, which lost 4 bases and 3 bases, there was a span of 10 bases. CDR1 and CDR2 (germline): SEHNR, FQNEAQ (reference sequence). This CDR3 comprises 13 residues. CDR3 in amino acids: CASSSQYGYEQYF. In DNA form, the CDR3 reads TGTGCCAGCAGCTCTCAATATGGCTACGAGCAGTACTTC.

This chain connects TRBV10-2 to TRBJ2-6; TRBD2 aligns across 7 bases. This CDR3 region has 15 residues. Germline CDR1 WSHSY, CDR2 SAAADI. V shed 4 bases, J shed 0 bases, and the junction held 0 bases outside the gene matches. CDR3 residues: CASSGTSSGANVLTF. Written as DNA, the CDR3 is TGCGCCAGCAGTGGGACTAGCTCTGGGGCCAACGTCCTGACTTTC.

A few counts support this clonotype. The DNA for the CDR3 is TGTGCCAGCAGTCCCCCTGTGAGGAGGAACATTCAGTACTTC. Residues: CASSPPVRRNIQYF. The chain couples TRBV12-3 or TRBV12-4 to TRBJ2-4, with D possibly being TRBD2 (5 bases). Between the trimmed V and J ends, which lost 5 bases and 7 bases, there was a span of 15 bases. This CDR3 is built from 14 residues.

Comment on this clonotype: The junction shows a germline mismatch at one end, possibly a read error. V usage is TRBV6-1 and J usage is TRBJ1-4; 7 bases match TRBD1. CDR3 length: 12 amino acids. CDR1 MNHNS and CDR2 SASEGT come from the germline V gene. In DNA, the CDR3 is TGTGCCACGGACAGGAGTAATGAGAAACTGTTTTTT. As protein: CATDRSNEKLFF.

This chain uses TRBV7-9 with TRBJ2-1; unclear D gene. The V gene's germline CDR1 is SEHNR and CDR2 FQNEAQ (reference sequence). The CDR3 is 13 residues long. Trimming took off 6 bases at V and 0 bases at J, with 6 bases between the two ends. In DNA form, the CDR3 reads TGTGCCAGCAGTAGGCCCTCCTACAATGAGCAGTTCTTC. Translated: CASSRPSYNEQFF.

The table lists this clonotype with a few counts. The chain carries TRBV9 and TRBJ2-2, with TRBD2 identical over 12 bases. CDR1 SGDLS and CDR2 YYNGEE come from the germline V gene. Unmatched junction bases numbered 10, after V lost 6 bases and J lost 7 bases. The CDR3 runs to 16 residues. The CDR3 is CASTYLAGGPVGELFF. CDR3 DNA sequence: TGTGCCAGCACCTACCTAGCGGGAGGGCCGGTCGGGGAGCTGTTTTTT.

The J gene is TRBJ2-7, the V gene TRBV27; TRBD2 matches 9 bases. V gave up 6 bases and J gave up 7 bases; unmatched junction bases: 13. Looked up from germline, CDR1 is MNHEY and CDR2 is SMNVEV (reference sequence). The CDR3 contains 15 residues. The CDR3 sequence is CASRATSGSQGEQYF. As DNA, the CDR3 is TGTGCCAGCAGGGCCACTAGCGGGTCCCAAGGAGAGCAGTACTTC.

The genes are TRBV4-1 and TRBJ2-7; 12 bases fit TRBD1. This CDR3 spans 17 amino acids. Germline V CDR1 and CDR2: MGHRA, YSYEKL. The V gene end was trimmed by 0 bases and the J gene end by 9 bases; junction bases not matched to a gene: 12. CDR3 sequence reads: CASSQDAFGTGGNGQYF. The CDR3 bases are TGCGCCAGCAGCCAAGATGCGTTCGGGACAGGGGGCAACGGGCAGTACTTC.

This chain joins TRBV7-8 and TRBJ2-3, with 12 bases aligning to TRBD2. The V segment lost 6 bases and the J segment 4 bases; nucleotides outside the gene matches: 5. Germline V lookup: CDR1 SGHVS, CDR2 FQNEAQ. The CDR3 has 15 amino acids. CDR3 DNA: TGTGCCAGCAGGGAACTAGCGGGGGGACCAGATACGCAGTATTTT. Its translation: CASRELAGGPDTQYF. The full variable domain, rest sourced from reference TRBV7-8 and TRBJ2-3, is GAGVSQSPRYKVAKRGQDVALRCDPISGHVSLFWYQQALGQGPEFLTYFQNEAQLDKSGLPSDRFFAERPEGSVSTLKIQRTQQEDSAVYLCASRELAGGPDTQYFGPGTRLTVL.

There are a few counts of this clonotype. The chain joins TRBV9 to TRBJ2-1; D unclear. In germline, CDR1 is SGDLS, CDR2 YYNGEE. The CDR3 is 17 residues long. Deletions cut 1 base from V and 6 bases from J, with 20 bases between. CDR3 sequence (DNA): TGTGCCAGCAGCGTAAGGCCTCTGGGGATACCGGGCAATGAGCAGTTCTTC. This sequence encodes CASSVRPLGIPGNEQFF.

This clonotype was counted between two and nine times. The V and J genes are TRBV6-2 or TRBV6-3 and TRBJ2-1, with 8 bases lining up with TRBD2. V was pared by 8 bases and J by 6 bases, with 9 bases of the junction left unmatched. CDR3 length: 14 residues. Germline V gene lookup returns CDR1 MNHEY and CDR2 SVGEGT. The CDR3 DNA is TGTGCCAGCCTCAGACTAGCGCTAAGCAATGAGCAGTTCTTC. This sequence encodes CASLRLALSNEQFF.

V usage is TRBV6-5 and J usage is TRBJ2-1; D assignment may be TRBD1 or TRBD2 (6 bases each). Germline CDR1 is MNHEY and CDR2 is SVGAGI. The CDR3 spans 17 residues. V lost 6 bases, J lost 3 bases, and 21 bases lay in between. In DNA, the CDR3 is TGTGCCAGCAGCAAAAGGGGGGAGATGGGGATCTACAATGAGCAGTTCTTC. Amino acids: CASSKRGEMGIYNEQFF.

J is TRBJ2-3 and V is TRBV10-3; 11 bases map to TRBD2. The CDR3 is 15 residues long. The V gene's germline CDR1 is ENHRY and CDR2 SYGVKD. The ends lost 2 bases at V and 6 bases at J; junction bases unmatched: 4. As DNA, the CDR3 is TGTGCCATCAGTGAGCCTAGCGGGAGGCCGGATACGCAGTATTTT. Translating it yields CAISEPSGRPDTQYF.

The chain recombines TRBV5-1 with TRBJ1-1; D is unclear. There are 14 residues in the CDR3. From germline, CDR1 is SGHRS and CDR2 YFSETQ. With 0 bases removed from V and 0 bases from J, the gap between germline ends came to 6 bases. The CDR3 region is CASSLDSMNTEAFF. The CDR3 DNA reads TGCGCCAGCAGCTTGGACAGCATGAACACTGAAGCTTTCTTT.

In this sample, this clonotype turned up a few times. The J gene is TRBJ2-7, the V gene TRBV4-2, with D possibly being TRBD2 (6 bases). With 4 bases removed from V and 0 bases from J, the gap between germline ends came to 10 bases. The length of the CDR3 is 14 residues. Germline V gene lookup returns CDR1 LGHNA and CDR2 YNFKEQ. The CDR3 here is CASSRRLDSYEQYF. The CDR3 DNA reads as TGTGCCAGCAGCCGGCGACTAGACTCCTACGAGCAGTACTTC.

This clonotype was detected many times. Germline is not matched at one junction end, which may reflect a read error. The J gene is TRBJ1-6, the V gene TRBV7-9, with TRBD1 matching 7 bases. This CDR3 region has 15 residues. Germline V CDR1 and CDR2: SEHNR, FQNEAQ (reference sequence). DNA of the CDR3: TGTGCCAGCAGCGTAGCGGTTACAGGGGCTTCACCCCTCCACTTT. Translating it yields CASSVAVTGASPLHF.

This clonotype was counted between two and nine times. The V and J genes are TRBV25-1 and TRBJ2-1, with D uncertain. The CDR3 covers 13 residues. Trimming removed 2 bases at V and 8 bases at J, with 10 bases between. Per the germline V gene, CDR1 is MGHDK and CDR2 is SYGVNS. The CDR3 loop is CASSEISADEQFF. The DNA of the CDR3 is TGTGCCAGCAGTGAAATCTCGGCAGATGAGCAGTTCTTC.

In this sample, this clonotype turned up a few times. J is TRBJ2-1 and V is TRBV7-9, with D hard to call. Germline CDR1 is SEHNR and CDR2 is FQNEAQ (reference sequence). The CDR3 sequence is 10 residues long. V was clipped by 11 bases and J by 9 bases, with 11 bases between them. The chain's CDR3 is CAARSGEQFF. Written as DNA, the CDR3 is TGTGCCGCCCGCTCGGGTGAGCAGTTCTTC.